The T cell receptor beta chain described here comes from a study of PD-1 blockade in classical Hodgkin lymphoma. The overall study: It was nivolumab at 3 mg/kg, given intravenously every 2 weeks, that patients received. Study outcomes and limitations: It was among complete responders that baseline diversity resembled that of newly diagnosed patients.

The time point was: cycle 4 day 1 (C4D1), after five to seven weeks of nivolumab. Every patient relapsed after autologous stem cell transplantation, and brentuximab vedotin exposure varied. Complete response, partial response or progressive disease constituted the best responses recorded. Clones were read by immunoSEQ multiplex PCR, and TCRdb kept only the in-frame ones, dropping some. There are around 50,000 clones in the sample; roughly 89% occur only once, and about 15% lies in the top ten. About this clone: Its antigen is as yet unknown.

CDR1 is LNHDA and CDR2 is SQIVND in the germline V gene (reference sequence). This CDR3 spans 14 amino acids. Trimming shortened V by 3 bases and J by 5 bases, and 13 bases separated the two germline ends. The chain recombines TRBV19 with TRBJ1-1; possible D gene TRBD1, 6 bases. Sequences were derived from peripheral blood mononuclear cells (PBMCs), sampled before the fourth cycle of nivolumab. This TCR was sampled from a human donor with classical Hodgkin lymphoma. CDR3 residues: CASSILGGRTEAFF. The CDR3 nucleotides are TGTGCCAGTAGTATCCTAGGGGGGAGAACTGAAGCTTTCTTT.